The clone carrying this T cell receptor beta chain was seen a handful of times. From germline, CDR1 is ENHRY and CDR2 SYGVKD. Deletions cut 4 bases from V and 8 bases from J, with 8 bases between. The CDR3 spans 11 residues. This specimen belongs to a study of beta chain features in type 1 diabetes. Every bit of the isolated RNA underwent reverse transcription, so sequencing read expressed TCRB transcripts. Using immunoSEQ multiplex PCR, the repertoire was profiled, and TCRdb retains in-frame clones only, with some absent. The sample has about 13,000 clones; under 50% are singletons. This chain links TRBV10-3 with TRBJ1-2; weak D call: TRBD1 (6 bases). Source material: stem cell memory CD4+ T cells from blood. The receptor comes from a man between 18 and 29 years old in good health. For the CDR3, the DNA is TGTGCCATCAGTGGGGGGGGCGGCTACACCTTC. This translates into CAISGGGGYTF.